This T cell receptor beta chain originates from a study of blood T cell repertoires in COVID-19. CDR3 length equals 14 residues. The germline V gene encodes CDR1 MDHEN and CDR2 SYDVKM. V was trimmed by 7 bases and J by 2 bases, leaving 12 bases between them. TCRdb's copy holds only in-frame clones and misses some; the assay was immunoSEQ multiplex PCR. The profile shows about 340,000 clones, roughly 86% of them singletons. While infection was still active, Seattle patients were enrolled and then followed longitudinally. J is TRBJ1-3 and V is TRBV28; the D is unclear. Sequencing was done on a sample of peripheral blood. This TCR derives from a woman in her 70s with COVID-19, enrolled during active disease. In nucleotides, the CDR3 is TGTGCCAGCAAATTAGGAGGGACTGGAAACACCATATATTTT. Translated: CASKLGGTGNTIYF.